Listed below are T cell receptor beta chains from one sample, sequenced in a study of beta chain features in type 1 diabetes. Produced via immunoSEQ multiplex PCR; TCRdb's table is partial and in-frame only. The sample consists of some 330,000 clones, 9.5% to 12% of them appearing once. Sequencing used naive CD4+ T cells from blood. These receptors all come from a woman younger than 45 in good health. Both conserved end residues are part of each CDR3. The D gene is left open where the match is weak. The size entry is marked missing in some rows and otherwise reads once, few, many or a size class.

TRBD2 | TRBJ2-1 | TRBV7-9 | few | TGTGCCAGCAGCTTAAGGAAGCGGGAGGGCCTATACAATGAGCAGTTCTTC | CASSLRKREGLYNEQFF
- | TRBJ2-7 | TRBV18 | - | TGTGCCAGCTCACCACTTCAGGGCTCCTACGAGCAGTACTTC | CASSPLQGSYEQYF
TRBD1 | TRBJ2-3 | TRBV7-9 | - | TGTGCCAGCAGCAACTACCGGGACAGGGTTACAGATACGCAGTATTTT | CASSNYRDRVTDTQYF
- | TRBJ2-3 | TRBV13 | few | TGTGCCAGCAGCTTAAGTGGGGGCGACGCGCAGTATTTT | CASSLSGGDAQYF
TRBD1 | TRBJ2-7 | TRBV28 | many | TGTGCCAGCATGCTCGGGACAGGGGTACGGGAGCAGTACTTC | CASMLGTGVREQYF
- | TRBJ2-2 | TRBV5-1 | - | TGCGCCAGCAGCTTGGAGGCGGGAAACACCGGGGAGCTGTTTTTT | CASSLEAGNTGELFF
- | TRBJ2-7 | TRBV20-1 | - | TGCAGTAACAGGGATCCCTACGAGCAGTACTTC | CSNRDPYEQYF
TRBD2 | TRBJ2-3 | TRBV6-5 | - | TGTGCCAGCAGTAAACCGGGACTAGCGGCAGATACGCAGTATTTT | CASSKPGLAADTQYF
TRBD2 | TRBJ2-2 | TRBV7-2 | few | TGTGCCACCAAAATAGCGGGAGCCGGGGAGCTGTTTTTT | CATKIAGAGELFF
- | TRBJ2-2 | TRBV7-9 | few | TGTGCCAGCAGCCGTTTTCCCGGGGAGCTGTTTTTT | CASSRFPGELFF
TRBD1 | TRBJ2-5 | TRBV7-2 | few | TGTGCCAGCAGCCTGGACAGGGCTGAGACCCAGTACTTC | CASSLDRAETQYF
- | TRBJ2-3 | TRBV2 | - | TGTGCCAGCAGTGCGAGCACGCAGTATTTT | CASSASTQYF
TRBD1 | TRBJ2-1 | TRBV29-1 | few | TGCAGCGTTCAGGGGGCCACCTACAATGAGCAGTTCTTC | CSVQGATYNEQFF
TRBD1 | TRBJ2-5 | TRBV9 | few | TGTGCCAGCAGCGTCCACGTGAACAGGGGGCAGGAGACCCAGTACTTC | CASSVHVNRGQETQYF